A selection of T cell receptor beta chains follows, all from one sample in a study of T cell responses to AZD1222 COVID-19 vaccine. Sequencing used immunoSEQ multiplex PCR; TCRdb keeps in-frame clones, though not all of them. The sample lists about 180,000 clones, roughly 89% seen once, with 1.6% in the top ten. This material consisted of peripheral blood, taken on day 0 of AZD1222 vaccination. These receptors were collected from an adult in good health. CDR3s include the opening cysteine and the closing phenylalanine or tryptophan. D genes are given only for firm matches. Some rows have no size entry. The others give once, few or many, or a class for an expanded clone.

TRBV28	-	TRBD1	TRBJ1-5	CASSLPGGNNQPQHF	TGTGCCAGCAGTTTACCAGGGGGTAACAATCAGCCCCAGCATTTT
TRBV11-1	-	TRBD1	TRBJ2-7	CASSLTLGQGSYEQYF	TGTGCCAGCAGCTTAACTTTGGGACAGGGCTCCTACGAGCAGTACTTC
TRBV18	-	TRBD2	TRBJ2-1	CASSPRLAAYNEQFF	TGTGCCAGCTCACCAAGACTAGCGGCTTACAATGAGCAGTTCTTC
TRBV5-1	-	-	TRBJ2-5	CASSLAGTEETQYF	TGCGCCAGCAGCTTGGCAGGGACGGAAGAGACCCAGTACTTC
TRBV3-1/TRBV3-2	-	TRBD2	TRBJ2-7	CASSQARTSGSEQYF	TGTGCCAGCAGCCAAGCTAGGACTAGCGGGAGCGAGCAGTACTTC
TRBV6-5	-	-	TRBJ1-5	CASSSDQPQHF	TGTGCCAGCAGCAGCGATCAGCCCCAGCATTTT
TRBV6-5	-	TRBD2	TRBJ2-1	CASRLTGGPWNEQFF	TGTGCCAGCAGGCTAACGGGGGGGCCCTGGAATGAGCAGTTCTTC
TRBV2	-	TRBD1	TRBJ1-5	CASSAGQGAGQPQHF	TGTGCCAGCAGTGCGGGACAGGGGGCCGGTCAGCCCCAGCATTTT
TRBV5-1	-	TRBD2	TRBJ2-5	CASRKGRDQETQYF	TGCGCCAGCAGAAAGGGGAGGGATCAAGAGACCCAGTACTTC
TRBV20-1	-	-	TRBJ1-1	CSARGNTEAFF	TGCAGTGCTAGGGGGAACACTGAAGCTTTCTTT
TRBV4-3	-	-	TRBJ2-7	CASSQDLGYEQYF	TGCGCCAGCAGCCAAGATTTGGGATACGAGCAGTACTTC
TRBV28	few	-	TRBJ1-5	CASRDGTERWQPQHF	TGTGCCAGCAGGGACGGGACGGAGAGATGGCAGCCCCAGCATTTT
TRBV7-6	-	-	TRBJ1-1	CASSTGQRDTEAFF	TGTGCCAGCAGCACCGGACAGAGAGACACTGAAGCTTTCTTT
TRBV11-2	-	-	TRBJ2-1	CASAVRGASSYNEQFF	TGTGCCAGCGCGGTCCGGGGGGCGAGCTCCTACAATGAGCAGTTCTTC
TRBV29-1	-	-	TRBJ1-4	CSGGDRAETKLFF	TGCAGCGGGGGGGACCGGGCGGAGACAAAACTGTTTTTT
TRBV25-1	-	TRBD2	TRBJ2-2	CASSLAGVVIGGELFF	TGTGCCAGCAGCCTAGCGGGAGTAGTCATAGGCGGGGAGCTGTTTTTT
TRBV13	-	-	TRBJ2-3	CASSLVDTQYF	TGTGCCAGCAGCTTAGTCGATACGCAGTATTTT
TRBV29-1	once	TRBD1	TRBJ2-1	CSVGTTGSSYNEQFF	TGCAGCGTCGGCACGACAGGGAGCTCCTACAATGAGCAGTTCTTC
TRBV5-1	-	TRBD2	TRBJ2-1	CASSSGTSVYNEQFF	TGCGCCAGCAGCTCGGGGACTAGCGTTTACAATGAGCAGTTCTTC
TRBV7-9	-	TRBD2	TRBJ2-1	CASSLVALAGNNEQFF	TGTGCCAGCAGCTTAGTAGCTTTAGCGGGGAACAATGAGCAGTTCTTC
TRBV4-3	once	-	TRBJ2-5	CASSQGGRPGETQYF	TGCGCCAGCAGCCAAGGTGGACGCCCTGGGGAGACCCAGTACTTC
TRBV10-2	-	-	TRBJ2-3	CASTPAVDTQYF	TGCGCCAGCACCCCGGCGGTGGATACGCAGTATTTT
TRBV19	once	TRBD1	TRBJ1-1	CASSTTGTATEAFF	TGTGCCAGTAGTACGACCGGGACAGCTACTGAAGCTTTCTTT
TRBV7-3	-	TRBD1	TRBJ2-2	CASSLDPTAGTANTGELFF	TGTGCCAGCAGCTTAGATCCGACGGCCGGGACAGCGAACACCGGGGAGCTGTTTTTT
TRBV9	-	-	TRBJ2-2	CASSVVGGTGELFF	TGTGCCAGCAGCGTAGTGGGGGGAACCGGGGAGCTGTTTTTT
TRBV7-3	-	-	TRBJ1-6	CASSSTQGSSPLHF	TGTGCCAGCAGCTCGACCCAGGGGAGTTCACCCCTCCACTTT
TRBV3-1/TRBV3-2	-	-	TRBJ1-6	CASSQDLIGRNSPLHF	TGTGCCAGCAGCCAAGATTTGATAGGGAGGAACTCACCCCTCCACTTT
TRBV7-2	-	-	TRBJ1-4	CASSGRGGLYEKLFF	TGTGCCAGCAGCGGTCGAGGGGGTTTGTATGAAAAACTGTTTTTT
TRBV7-9	-	TRBD2	TRBJ2-1	CASSLVGTSGDNEQFF	TGTGCCAGCAGCTTAGTTGGGACTAGCGGAGACAATGAGCAGTTCTTC
TRBV4-3	-	-	TRBJ1-6	CASSQAADNSPLHF	TGCGCCAGCAGCCAAGCGGCAGATAATTCACCCCTCCACTTT
TRBV28	-	-	TRBJ2-1	CASRGALTSYNEQFF	TGTGCCAGCAGGGGGGCCCTAACCTCCTACAATGAGCAGTTCTTC
TRBV19	-	TRBD1	TRBJ2-5	CASRMGQGRGQETQYF	TGTGCCAGTAGAATGGGACAGGGAAGGGGGCAAGAGACCCAGTACTTC
TRBV9	once	-	TRBJ1-6	CASSGHTEALLHF	TGTGCCAGCAGCGGACACACGGAAGCGCTCCTCCACTTT
TRBV7-6	-	-	TRBJ2-5	CASSPSSGETQYF	TGTGCCAGCAGCCCCTCGTCGGGGGAGACCCAGTACTTC
TRBV19	-	TRBD1	TRBJ1-4	CASSLGDRDEKLFF	TGTGCCAGTAGTCTCGGGGACAGGGATGAAAAACTGTTTTTT
TRBV7-2	-	TRBD1	TRBJ1-2	CASSPTTGGRGYTF	TGTGCCAGCAGCCCAACTACAGGGGGACGCGGCTACACCTTC
TRBV10-1	-	-	TRBJ1-1	CASSDSTAMNTEAFF	TGCGCCAGTTCGGACAGCACTGCTATGAACACTGAAGCTTTCTTT
TRBV11-2	-	TRBD2	TRBJ2-4	CASRPLAGGMAKNIQYF	TGTGCCAGCAGGCCTCTAGCGGGGGGGATGGCCAAAAACATTCAGTACTTC
TRBV20-1	-	-	TRBJ1-5	CSASSGVFQPQHF	TGCAGTGCTAGTTCGGGGGTGTTTCAGCCCCAGCATTTT
TRBV6-2/TRBV6-3	once	TRBD2	TRBJ2-3	CASSFPAGGTDTQYF	TGTGCCAGCAGTTTCCCAGCGGGGGGCACAGATACGCAGTATTTT
TRBV30	-	-	TRBJ2-6	CAWTWGAFGANVLTF	TGTGCCTGGACATGGGGCGCGTTTGGGGCCAACGTCCTGACTTTC
TRBV7-2	few	TRBD1	TRBJ1-2	CASSFRDSGHYTF	TGTGCCAGCAGCTTCCGGGACAGCGGGCACTACACCTTC
TRBV7-2	-	-	TRBJ1-1	CASSWTGGTEAFF	TGTGCCAGCAGCTGGACGGGGGGCACTGAAGCTTTCTTT
TRBV2	-	-	TRBJ2-5	CASSVRGVGETQYF	TGTGCCAGCAGTGTACGAGGGGTGGGGGAGACCCAGTACTTC
TRBV5-6	-	TRBD2	TRBJ2-1	CASSDLAGLNEQFF	TGTGCCAGCAGCGATCTAGCGGGGCTCAATGAGCAGTTCTTC
TRBV28	-	-	TRBJ1-4	CASSVSGGANEKLFF	TGTGCCAGCAGTGTCTCCGGGGGCGCGAATGAAAAACTGTTTTTT
TRBV2	-	TRBD1	TRBJ1-2	CASSPRQGPINYGYTF	TGTGCCAGCAGTCCGAGACAGGGACCAATTAACTATGGCTACACCTTC
TRBV28	-	TRBD1	TRBJ1-2	CASSWGQGVYGYTF	TGTGCCAGCAGTTGGGGACAGGGGGTATATGGCTACACCTTC
TRBV1	once	-	TRBJ1-1	CTSSQDHRGLNTEAFF	TGCACCAGCAGCCAAGATCACAGGGGACTAAACACTGAAGCTTTCTTT
TRBV6-1	-	TRBD1	TRBJ1-1	CASSGMTGALALVTEAFF	TGTGCCAGCAGTGGGATGACAGGGGCCTTGGCTTTGGTCACTGAAGCTTTCTTT
TRBV5-1	-	TRBD1	TRBJ1-4	CASSLPTGQGFEKLFF	TGCGCCAGCAGCTTACCTACGGGACAGGGGTTTGAAAAACTGTTTTTT